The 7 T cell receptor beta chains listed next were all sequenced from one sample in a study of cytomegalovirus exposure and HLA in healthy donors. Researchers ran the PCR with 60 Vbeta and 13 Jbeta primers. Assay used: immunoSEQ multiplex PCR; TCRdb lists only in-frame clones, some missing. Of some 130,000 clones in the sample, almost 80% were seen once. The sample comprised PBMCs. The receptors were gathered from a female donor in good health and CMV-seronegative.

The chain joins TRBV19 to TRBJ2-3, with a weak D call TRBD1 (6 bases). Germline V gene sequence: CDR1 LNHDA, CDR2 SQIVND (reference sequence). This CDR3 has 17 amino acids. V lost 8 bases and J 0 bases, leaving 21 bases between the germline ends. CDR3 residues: CASGGQLGFGSTDTQYF. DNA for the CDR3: TGTGCCAGTGGTGGACAGCTTGGCTTCGGGAGCACAGATACGCAGTATTTT.

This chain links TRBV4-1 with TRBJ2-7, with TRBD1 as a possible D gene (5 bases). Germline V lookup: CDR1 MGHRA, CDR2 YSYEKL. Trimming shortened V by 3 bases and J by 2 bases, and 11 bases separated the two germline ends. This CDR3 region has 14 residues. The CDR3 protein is CASSQPEGAYEQYF. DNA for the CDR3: TGCGCCAGCAGCCAGCCTGAAGGGGCCTACGAGCAGTACTTC.

The CDR3 region is CASSQPTGAYEQYF. The CDR3 coding sequence is TGCGCCAGCAGCCAACCGACAGGGGCCTACGAGCAGTACTTC. The V gene is TRBV4-3, the J gene TRBJ2-7, with 8 bases fitting TRBD1. The CDR3 spans 14 residues. Germline CDR1 is LGHNA and CDR2 is YSLEER. V gave up 2 bases and J gave up 2 bases; unmatched junction bases: 2.

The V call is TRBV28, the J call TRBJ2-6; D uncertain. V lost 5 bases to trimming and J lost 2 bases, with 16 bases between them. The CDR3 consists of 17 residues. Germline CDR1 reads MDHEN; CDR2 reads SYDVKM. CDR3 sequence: CASSDPQRYAGANVLTF. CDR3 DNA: TGTGCCAGCAGTGACCCTCAGAGGTATGCTGGGGCCAACGTCCTGACTTTC.

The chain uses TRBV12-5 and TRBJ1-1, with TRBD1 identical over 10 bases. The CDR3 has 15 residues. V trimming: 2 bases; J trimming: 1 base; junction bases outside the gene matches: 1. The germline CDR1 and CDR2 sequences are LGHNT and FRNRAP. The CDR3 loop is CASGLWTGGNTEAFF. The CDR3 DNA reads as TGTGCTAGTGGTTTGTGGACAGGGGGGAACACTGAAGCTTTCTTT.

Here the CDR3 reads CASSLTGGYEQYF. The CDR3 coding sequence is TGTGCCAGCAGTCTAACAGGGGGCTACGAGCAGTACTTC. V and J are TRBV27 and TRBJ2-7; 8 bases align to TRBD1. This CDR3 contains 13 residues. Germline loops: CDR1 MNHEY, CDR2 SMNVEV (reference sequence). V was pared by 5 bases and J by 3 bases, with 3 bases of the junction left unmatched.

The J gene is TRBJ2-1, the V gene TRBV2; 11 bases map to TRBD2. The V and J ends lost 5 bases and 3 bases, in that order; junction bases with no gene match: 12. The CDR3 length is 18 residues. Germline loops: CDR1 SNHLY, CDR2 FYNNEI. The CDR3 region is CASSPLPLLAGDYNEQFF. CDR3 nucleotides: TGTGCCAGCAGTCCACTCCCTTTACTAGCGGGGGACTACAATGAGCAGTTCTTC.